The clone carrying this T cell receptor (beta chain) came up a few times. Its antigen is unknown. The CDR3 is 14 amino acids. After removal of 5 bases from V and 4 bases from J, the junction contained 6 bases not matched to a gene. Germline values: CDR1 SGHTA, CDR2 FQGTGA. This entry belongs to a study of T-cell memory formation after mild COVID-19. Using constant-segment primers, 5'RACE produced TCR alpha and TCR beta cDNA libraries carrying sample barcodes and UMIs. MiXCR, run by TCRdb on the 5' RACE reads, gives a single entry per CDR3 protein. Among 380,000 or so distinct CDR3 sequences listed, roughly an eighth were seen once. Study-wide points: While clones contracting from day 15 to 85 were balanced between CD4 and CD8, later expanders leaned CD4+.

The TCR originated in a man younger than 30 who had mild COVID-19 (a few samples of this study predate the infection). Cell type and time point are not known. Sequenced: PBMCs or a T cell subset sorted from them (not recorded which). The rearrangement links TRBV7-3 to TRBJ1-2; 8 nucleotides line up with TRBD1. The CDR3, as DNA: TGTGCCAGCAGCACTGGACAGGGAGGCTATGGCTACACCTTC. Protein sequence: CASSTGQGGYGYTF.